The clone carrying this TCR beta chain was observed many times. What it recognizes is unknown. Time point indicated: newly diagnosed GD, antithyroid drugs for less than 3 months. RNA isolated from PBMCs was used to make the TCR library. Germline lookup yields CDR1 MNHNS and CDR2 SASEGT. The CDR3 covers 13 residues. With 10 bases removed from V and 8 bases from J, the gap between germline ends came to 17 bases. Researchers made TCR beta libraries by using iRepertoire HTBI primers and running Arm-PCR on CDR3 regions. One entry per CDR3 protein results from TCRdb running MiXCR on the multiplex PCR reads. Of around 500,000 distinct CDR3 sequences listed, about 15% were seen once; the top ten hold 25%. This specimen belongs to a study of regulatory T cells in long-lasting Graves disease. Study findings and constraints: TCR diversity was lower in persistent than newly diagnosed Graves' disease. Sharing of public clonotypes was greater in persistent patients (around 2,500) than in new patients (about 970).

Another study also made use of these data, one on T cells in Graves' hyperthyroidism and ophthalmopathy. That report notes: Blood also carried most thyroid clonotypes expanded above 0.001.

Sequences were derived from peripheral blood mononuclear cells (PBMCs), sampled at new diagnosis, from a patient treated with antithyroid drugs. This rearrangement joins TRBV6-1 to TRBJ1-4; no clear D. This clonotype originated in a woman aged 40-65 years with Graves disease. The chain's CDR3 is CAITTGVEEKLFF. CDR3 nucleotide sequence: TGTGCCATTACGACGGGAGTGGAGGAAAAACTGTTTTTT.